This paragraph reports one TCR beta chain. Its target is unknown. The data were taken from a study of blood T cells in healthy people across ages. Trimming shortened V by 4 bases and J by 5 bases, and 12 bases separated the two germline ends. Germline V CDR1 and CDR2: LNHNV, YYDKDF (reference sequence). This CDR3 region has 14 residues. Study results and limitations: Age advanced and TCR beta diversity per million T cells fell, roughly linearly.

Through a sample-barcoded 5' primer and a J-beta primer mix, a second PCR was run for roughly 6 to 12 cycles. A single record per CDR3 protein comes from TCRdb applying MiXCR to the 5' RACE reads. The sample contains 1.5 million to 2 million distinct CDR3 sequences, about 50% of which appear only once. The sample taken for sequencing was blood. This TCR was recovered from a woman aged 35 to 49 in good health. This chain connects TRBV15 to TRBJ2-1; D gene unclear. The CDR3 loop reads CATSIGDGHNEQFF. The DNA for the CDR3 is TGTGCCACCAGCATCGGCGACGGACACAATGAGCAGTTCTTC.